The rows below give T cell receptor beta chains drawn from one sample of a study of CD8 T cells in ankylosing spondylitis. TCRdb independently ran MiXCR on the 5' RACE reads; one entry per CDR3 protein. The table has hundreds of thousands of distinct CDR3 sequences, roughly 25% seen once; the top ten hold over 0.8%. Sequencing was performed on blood, either unsorted or a sorted T cell fraction (not recorded which). These receptors originate from a male donor with ankylosing spondylitis. Both conserved end residues are part of each CDR3. A D gene is named only where the DNA matches it firmly. Clone size is stated in some rows and not others, as once, few, many or a class when expanded.

CDR3,DNA,D,J,size,V
CATSRDKREWDEQFF,TGTGCCACCAGCAGAGATAAGAGGGAGTGGGATGAGCAGTTCTTC,-,TRBJ2-1,few,TRBV15
CASALAGGRETQYF,TGCGCCAGCGCCCTCGCGGGAGGGCGGGAGACCCAGTACTTC,TRBD2,TRBJ2-5,-,TRBV10-2
CASSLGWGSYGYTF,TGCGCCAGCAGCTTGGGCTGGGGGAGCTATGGCTACACCTTC,-,TRBJ1-2,few,TRBV5-1
CASSFYRGDEAFF,TGTGCCAGCAGCTTTTACAGGGGGGATGAAGCTTTCTTT,TRBD1,TRBJ1-1,few,TRBV5-6
CASSLEHRAYEQYF,TGTGCCAGCAGCTTGGAACACAGGGCCTACGAGCAGTACTTC,-,TRBJ2-7,-,TRBV7-2
CASSVTRGNLETQYF,TGTGCCAGCAGCGTAACCCGGGGGAATTTAGAGACCCAGTACTTC,-,TRBJ2-5,once,TRBV9
CATRGTGVTGELFF,TGTGCCACCAGAGGGACAGGGGTTACCGGGGAGCTGTTTTTT,TRBD1,TRBJ2-2,-,TRBV24-1
CASSSGGMNTGELFF,TGTGCCAGCAGCTCTGGGGGGATGAACACCGGGGAGCTGTTTTTT,-,TRBJ2-2,-,TRBV11-3
CSVPIGGAPTQYF,TGCAGCGTTCCGATCGGGGGGGCGCCTACGCAGTATTTT,TRBD2,TRBJ2-3,few,TRBV29-1
CASSPSERETQYF,TGTGCCAGCAGCCCCTCCGAGCGGGAGACCCAGTACTTC,-,TRBJ2-5,many,TRBV12-3/TRBV12-4
CASRRAGGRTDTQYF,TGTGCCAGCCGTCGAGCGGGAGGGCGCACAGATACGCAGTATTTT,TRBD2,TRBJ2-3,-,TRBV12-3/TRBV12-4
CASSESGGGTDTQYF,TGTGCCAGCAGTGAATCGGGGGGCGGCACAGATACGCAGTATTTT,-,TRBJ2-3,-,TRBV25-1
CATSDFGDPSKETQYF,TGTGCCACCAGTGATTTTGGGGACCCGTCTAAGGAGACCCAGTACTTC,-,TRBJ2-5,-,TRBV24-1
CASSPRPGQGVSDGYTF,TGTGCCAGCAGCCCTAGACCGGGACAGGGAGTATCGGATGGCTACACCTTC,TRBD1,TRBJ1-2,-,TRBV11-2
CASSKGAGKKQETQYF,TGTGCCAGCAGCAAAGGGGCAGGGAAGAAACAAGAGACCCAGTACTTC,-,TRBJ2-5,few,TRBV21-1
CATKTSGYNEQFF,TGTGCCACCAAGACTAGCGGTTACAATGAGCAGTTCTTC,TRBD2,TRBJ2-1,-,TRBV25-1
CASSSYGTALYEQYF,TGTGCCAGCAGCTCTTACGGGACAGCCCTCTACGAGCAGTACTTC,TRBD1,TRBJ2-7,many,TRBV7-6